These 21 T cell receptor beta chains were sequenced from one sample in a study of blood T cell repertoires in COVID-19. Some clones are missing from TCRdb's copy, which holds only in-frame ones; the method was immunoSEQ multiplex PCR. The repertoire holds nearly 250,000 clones, with approximately 90% as singletons. Sequencing was done on a sample of PBMCs or T cells enriched from blood (not recorded which). Source of these receptors: a man in his fifties or sixties who had been exposed to COVID-19.

The chain carries TRBV6-5 and TRBJ2-2, with D possibly TRBD2 on 6 matching bases. CDR3 length equals 15 residues. Trimming left V 2 bases short and J 2 bases short, with 9 bases between. CDR1 is MNHEY, CDR2 SVGAGI, per germline. In nucleotides, the CDR3 is TGTGCCAGCAGTTACGTCGGGGGAAACACCGGGGAGCTGTTTTTT. Its translation is CASSYVGGNTGELFF.

The gene calls are TRBV2 and TRBJ1-1, with D perhaps TRBD1 (5 bases). Between the trimmed V and J ends, which lost 2 bases and 5 bases, there was a span of 15 bases. Germline CDR1 SNHLY, CDR2 FYNNEI. The CDR3 is made up of 15 amino acids. The CDR3 spells CASSELGRANTEAFF. CDR3 bases: TGTGCCAGCAGTGAACTTGGCAGGGCGAATACTGAAGCTTTCTTT.

The chain links TRBV18 to TRBJ2-7; 10 nucleotides align to TRBD2. The length of the CDR3 is 15 residues. V was pared by 2 bases and J by 3 bases, with 4 bases of the junction left unmatched. Germline CDR1 and CDR2: KGHSH and LQKENI. The CDR3 sequence: CASSPGTSVNYEQYV. CDR3 in DNA: TGTGCCAGCTCACCAGGGACTAGCGTAAACTACGAGCAGTACGTC.

This clone was observed once. The chain recombines TRBV2 with TRBJ2-2, with 7 bases that match TRBD2. This CDR3 has 11 residues. The J segment lost 13 bases and the V segment lost 5 bases, leaving 4 bases of the junction unmatched. CDR1 and CDR2 from the germline V gene are SNHLY and FYNNEI. CDR3 nucleotide sequence: TGTGCCAGCAGTTATTCGGGAGGGCTGTTTTTT. Protein product: CASSYSGGLFF.

Only one count was recorded for this clone. The rearrangement uses TRBV18 and TRBJ1-4, with D possibly TRBD1 on 5 matching bases. The V end lost 2 bases, the J end lost 13 bases, and 20 bases lay between the germline ends. The CDR3 runs 15 residues. Germline V gives CDR1 KGHSH, CDR2 LQKENI. CDR3 DNA: TGTGCCAGCTCACCAGAATCAGCGGGCAGGGTTGGACTGTTTTTT. It codes for CASSPESAGRVGLFF.

V gene TRBV6-5 combines with J gene TRBJ1-2; TRBD1 might be the D (6 bases). V lost 5 bases to trimming and J lost 0 bases, with 10 bases between them. Germline V gene data show CDR1 as MNHEY and CDR2 as SVGAGI. This CDR3 is built from 14 residues. DNA for the CDR3: TGTGCCAGCAGTCAGGGGTATTCTAACTATGGCTACACCTTC. Residues: CASSQGYSNYGYTF.

V usage is TRBV6-5 and J usage is TRBJ2-7, with 8 nucleotides matching TRBD1. This CDR3 is 13 amino acids long. Germline CDR1 is MNHEY and CDR2 is SVGAGI. V lost 6 bases to trimming and J lost 2 bases; unmatched junction nucleotides: 3. The CDR3 loop is CASRQGQAYEQYV. The CDR3 nucleotides read TGTGCCAGCAGACAGGGACAGGCCTACGAGCAGTACGTC.

V is TRBV3-1 (or the pseudogene TRBV3-2) and J is TRBJ2-3, with D perhaps matching TRBD1 (5 bases). This CDR3 comprises 16 residues. Germline CDR1 and CDR2: LGHDT and YNNKEL (reference sequence). V lost 0 bases to trimming and J lost 0 bases, with 10 bases between them. CDR3 sequence reads: CASSQEFQGSTDTQYF. CDR3 bases: TGTGCCAGCAGCCAAGAATTTCAGGGTAGCACAGATACGCAGTATTTT.

The rearrangement links TRBV13 to TRBJ2-4; tentative D call: TRBD1 (5 bases). The V end was cut by 5 bases, the J end by 8 bases, with 13 bases between. The germline V gene encodes CDR1 PRHDT and CDR2 FYEKMQ (reference sequence). CDR3 length: 13 residues. The CDR3 bases are TGTGCCAGCAGCAGGGGTTTTAGGGACATTCAGTACTTC. Translating gives CASSRGFRDIQYF.

The CDR3 is CASSPRLAFGKNIQYF. The CDR3 DNA sequence: TGTGCCAGCAGCCCGAGACTGGCGTTCGGCAAAAACATTCAGTACTTC. The gene calls are TRBV5-5 and TRBJ2-4; D uncertain. Germline V gene lookup returns CDR1 SGHKS and CDR2 YYEKEE (reference sequence). The CDR3 has 16 residues. V gave up 4 bases and J gave up 3 bases, with 17 bases separating them.

This clone was detected only once. The rearrangement uses TRBV4-1 and TRBJ2-4, with D uncertain. This CDR3 has 13 amino acids. The V and J ends lost 2 bases and 14 bases respectively, with 16 bases between them. CDR1 and CDR2 from the germline V gene are MGHRA and YSYEKL. In nucleotides, the CDR3 is TGCGCCAGCAGCCAATTGGGCTTAAGCATAAAGTACTTC. It encodes CASSQLGLSIKYF.

The CDR3 sequence is CASSPSGNTEAFF. The CDR3 DNA is TGTGCCAGCAGTCCCTCAGGGAACACTGAAGCTTTCTTT. The rearrangement links TRBV2 to TRBJ1-1; no reliable D call. Trimming left V 5 bases short and J 1 base short, with 8 bases between. This CDR3 spans 13 amino acids. CDR1 is SNHLY, CDR2 FYNNEI, per germline. Full variable domain (outside the CDR3, taken from reference TRBV2 and TRBJ1-1): EPEVTQTPSHQVTQMGQEVILRCVPISNHLYFYWYRQILGQKVEFLVSFYNNEISEKSEIFDDQFSVERPDGSNFTLKIRSTKLEDSAMYFCASSPSGNTEAFFGQGTRLTVV.

The chain combines TRBV9 with TRBJ1-1, with 12 positions matching TRBD1. The V segment lost 4 bases and the J segment 3 bases; nucleotides outside the gene matches: 4. The CDR3 runs to 15 residues. CDR1 and CDR2 (germline): SGDLS, YYNGEE. The CDR3 sequence is CASSFGTGGYTEAFF. The CDR3 DNA sequence: TGTGCCAGCAGCTTCGGGACAGGGGGCTACACTGAAGCTTTCTTT. The whole variable domain, remainder taken from reference TRBV9 and TRBJ1-1, is DSGVTQTPKHLITATGQRVTLRCSPRSGDLSVYWYQQSLDQGLQFLIQYYNGEERAKGNILERFSAQQFPDLHSELNLSSLELGDSALYFCASSFGTGGYTEAFFGQGTRLTVV.

V usage is TRBV11-3 and J usage is TRBJ2-1, with D perhaps TRBD1 (6 bases). CDR1 is SGHNT, CDR2 YENEEA, per germline. CDR3 length equals 16 residues. With 4 bases removed from V and 7 bases from J, the gap between germline ends came to 20 bases. This chain's CDR3 is CASSWGGVQGINEQFF. The CDR3 nucleotides read TGTGCCAGCAGCTGGGGTGGGGTCCAGGGGATTAATGAGCAGTTCTTC.

The chain links TRBV6-6 to TRBJ1-3; possible D gene TRBD1, 6 bases. V gave up 10 bases and J gave up 0 bases, with 16 bases separating them. Looked up from germline, CDR1 is MNHNY and CDR2 is SVGAGI (reference sequence). The CDR3 is 15 residues long. CDR3 protein: CATLKTGYSGNTIYF. The CDR3 DNA sequence: TGTGCCACCCTAAAGACAGGCTACTCTGGAAACACCATATATTTT.

The V and J genes are TRBV7-2 and TRBJ2-7; TRBD2 matches at 13 bases. Losses at the gene ends were 5 bases for V and 5 bases for J; bases not matched to a gene: 6. The CDR3 consists of 15 residues. Germline V gene data show CDR1 as SGHTA and CDR2 as FQGNSA. CDR3 protein: CASSLRTSGGHEQYF. As DNA, the CDR3 is TGTGCCAGCAGCCTTCGGACTAGCGGGGGCCACGAGCAGTACTTC. Combining the CDR3 with reference TRBV7-2 and TRBJ2-7 gives the whole variable domain GAGVSQSPSNKVTEKGKDVELRCDPISGHTALYWYRQSLGQGLEFLIYFQGNSAPDKSGLPSDRFSAERTGGSVSTLTIQRTQQEDSAVYLCASSLRTSGGHEQYFGPGTRLTVT.

The chain joins TRBV7-3 to TRBJ1-1; TRBD1 might be the D (6 bases). The CDR3 is 14 amino acids. The ends were cut back, 5 bases at V and 1 base at J, with 11 bases in the middle. Germline V gene sequence: CDR1 SGHTA, CDR2 FQGTGA. The DNA of the CDR3 is TGTGCCAGCAGCACCCAGACAGGGAACACTGAAGCTTTCTTT. It specifies CASSTQTGNTEAFF.

Comment on this clone: Its ends do not fully match the called genes, so a read error is possible. The CDR3 bases are TGTGCTAGCAGCCCGGGACTAGCGCGAAACAATGAGCAGTTCTTC. As protein: CASSPGLARNNEQFF. The J gene is TRBJ2-1, the V gene TRBV7-7; 10 nucleotides line up with TRBD2. The CDR3 has 15 residues. The germline V gene encodes CDR1 SSHAT and CDR2 FNYEAQ (reference sequence).

This clone was seen only a few times. The CDR3 sequence: CASSQTGAYGYTF. In DNA, the CDR3 is TGCGCCAGCAGCCAAACAGGGGCCTATGGCTACACCTTC. The chain links TRBV4-1 to TRBJ1-2, with TRBD1 matching 7 bases. The V segment lost 2 bases and the J segment 4 bases; nucleotides outside the gene matches: 1. This CDR3 has 13 amino acids. The germline V gene has CDR1 MGHRA and CDR2 YSYEKL.

The chain combines TRBV5-6 with TRBJ2-7; D might be TRBD1 (5 bases). The V and J ends lost 4 bases and 5 bases respectively, with 10 bases between them. CDR1 is SGHDT and CDR2 is YYEEEE in the germline V gene. This CDR3 region has 12 residues. CDR3 in amino acids: CASSLGLNEQYF. Written as DNA, the CDR3 is TGTGCCAGCAGCCTGGGGCTTAACGAGCAGTACTTC.

The chain has TRBV12-3 or TRBV12-4 and TRBJ1-2, with 7 bases that match TRBD1. This CDR3 comprises 13 residues. Trimming removed 7 bases from V and 3 bases from J; junction bases left unmatched: 5. CDR3 DNA: TGTGCCAGCACACCGGGACAGCACTATGGCTACACCTTC. As protein: CASTPGQHYGYTF.